This T cell receptor (beta chain) was sequenced for a study of T-cell memory formation after mild COVID-19. Constant-segment-primed 5'RACE gave TCR alpha and TCR beta cDNA libraries with sample barcodes and UMIs. TCRdb re-analysed the 5' RACE reads in MiXCR, keeping a single row per CDR3 protein. The table lists some 65,000 distinct CDR3 sequences, 16% of them singletons, with 31% in the top ten. The CDR3 sequence is 13 residues long. The V gene lost 4 bases and the J gene lost 2 bases, with 9 bases spanning the gap. CDR1 and CDR2 (germline): LGHNA, YNFKEQ. This clonotype was detected a few times. The antigen is unknown. Whole-study results and caveats: CD4/CD8 balance characterized clones contracting day 15 to 85, and CD4+ skew characterized later expanders. Largely, contracting CD4+ clones fell within CM and EM, and contracting CD8+ clones within EMRA. That cross-reactive memory joined was suggested by some responding clones appearing in pre-infection memory.

The chain couples TRBV4-2 to TRBJ2-7; D may be TRBD2 (5 bases). The receptor was isolated from an adult woman who had mild COVID-19 (a few samples of this study predate the infection). Cell type and time point are not known. The sample comprised PBMCs or a T cell subset sorted from them (not recorded which). The CDR3 nucleotides are TGTGCCAGCAGCCGTGGGGAGACCTACGAGCAGTACTTC. The encoded protein is CASSRGETYEQYF.